This T cell receptor (beta chain) was documented in a study of diagnostic markers for celiac disease (dated by TCRdb to the early 2020s). From the cysteine through the phenylalanine, the CDR3 covers 13 amino acids. Only the protein is available. CDR1 and CDR2 (LGHNA, YSLEER) derive from the germline V gene. To note about this clonotype: The antigen it binds to is not known.

Sequenced on an Illumina MiSeq. TCRdb reanalyzed the reads, keeping one entry per CDR3 protein sequence and omitting DNA. The sample table includes some 730 distinct CDR3 sequences. The ten largest clones add up to about 61% of the sample. The rearranged chain carries TRBV4-3 and TRBJ1-6. This clonotype was obtained from a human donor. The sequencing sample was made of either unsorted cells or a sorted T cell fraction (not recorded which). CDR3 reads: CASSQEYNSPLHF.